One sample yielded the 6 T cell receptor beta chains listed below, sequenced in a study of blood T cell repertoires in COVID-19. The table came from immunoSEQ multiplex PCR; TCRdb's copy has only in-frame clones and leaves some out. The sample records about 190,000 clones, about 88% being singletons. Sequencing used peripheral blood. All receptors derive from a woman between 40 and 55 years old who had recovered from COVID-19.

The rearrangement uses TRBV14 and TRBJ1-1; a possible D gene is TRBD1 (6 bases). Trimming stripped 0 bases from V and 4 bases from J, with 15 bases between. This CDR3 has 16 residues. CDR1 and CDR2 (germline): SGHDN, FVKESK. CDR3 nucleotides: TGTGCCAGCAGCCAAGATCAGGACAGCGTTGGCACTGAAGCTTTCTTT. It encodes CASSQDQDSVGTEAFF.

This clone was seen only a few times. The chain combines TRBV7-9 with TRBJ1-1, with D unclear. Germline-derived CDR1 and CDR2 are SEHNR and FQNEAQ (reference sequence). With 3 bases removed from V and 3 bases from J, the gap between germline ends came to 8 bases. The CDR3 runs 13 residues. For the CDR3, the DNA is TGTGCCAGCAGCTTTGTCGTTTACACTGAAGCTTTCTTT. Its translation: CASSFVVYTEAFF.

The chain couples TRBV7-2 to TRBJ2-5; 8 bases agree with TRBD2. Germline CDR1 and CDR2: SGHTA and FQGNSA. After removal of 4 bases from V and 5 bases from J, the junction contained 9 bases not matched to a gene. CDR3 length: 15 residues. CDR3 nucleotides: TGTGCCAGCAGCTCCTATAGCGGGACTTCTGAGACCCAGTACTTC. Translated, it gives CASSSYSGTSETQYF.

The chain employs TRBV7-8 and TRBJ2-7; 8 nucleotides align to TRBD1. The germline V gene has CDR1 SGHVS and CDR2 FQNEAQ. The CDR3 spans 14 residues. V shed 5 bases, J shed 3 bases, and the junction held 6 bases outside the gene matches. The CDR3 loop is CASSATGEVYEQYF. For the CDR3, the DNA is TGTGCCAGCAGCGCGACAGGGGAAGTCTACGAGCAGTACTTC.

This rearrangement joins TRBV3-1 (or the pseudogene TRBV3-2) to TRBJ2-1, with TRBD2 matching 11 bases. Germline CDR1 LGHDT, CDR2 YNNKEL (reference sequence). V was clipped by 4 bases and J by 3 bases; unmatched bases: 5. The CDR3 is 16 amino acids. The CDR3: CASSPLGTSGYNEQFF. CDR3 coding DNA: TGTGCCAGCAGCCCGCTGGGGACTAGCGGCTACAATGAGCAGTTCTTC.

This clone occurred a few times. This chain connects TRBV19 to TRBJ1-2; TRBD1 matches 8 bases. CDR3 length: 13 amino acids. The V gene's germline CDR1 is LNHDA and CDR2 SQIVND (reference sequence). After removal of 5 bases from V and 6 bases from J, the junction contained 5 bases not matched to a gene. The CDR3 spells CASSLRGLDGYTF. The DNA of the CDR3 is TGTGCCAGTAGTCTCAGGGGGCTGGATGGCTACACCTTC.